Shown below are 17 T cell receptor beta chains from a single sample sequenced in a study of shared clonotypes between healthy human individuals. Assay used: immunoSEQ multiplex PCR; TCRdb lists only in-frame clones, some missing. The repertoire holds roughly 1,500,000 clones, with approximately 98.5% as singletons. Sequencing used naive CD4+ T cells sorted from blood. Subset defined: CD45RA+ positively selected. The receptors derive from a man younger than 45 in good health.

The V gene is TRBV2, the J gene TRBJ2-3; 12 bases fit TRBD1. The CDR3 covers 19 residues. The germline V gene has CDR1 SNHLY and CDR2 FYNNEI. Trimming at V came to 5 bases and at J to 4 bases, leaving 16 bases not matched to a gene. The CDR3 reads CASSTGTGGRSVIADTQYF. Here the CDR3 DNA reads TGTGCCAGCAGTACCGGGACAGGGGGCAGGTCAGTGATCGCAGATACGCAGTATTTT.

This clone occurred once. The genes are TRBV10-2 and TRBJ1-5, with unresolved D. Between the trimmed V and J ends, which lost 1 base and 2 bases, there was a span of 12 bases. Germline V gene lookup returns CDR1 WSHSY and CDR2 SAAADI. The CDR3 has 16 residues. In DNA, the CDR3 is TGCGCCAGCAGTGAGTTTCAAGGTTTCGGCAATCAGCCCCAGCATTTT. The encoded protein is CASSEFQGFGNQPQHF.

The V call is TRBV7-9, the J call TRBJ1-4; TRBD1 agrees at 8 bases. Germline trimming cut 5 bases from V and 6 bases from J; bases unmatched to any gene: 8. CDR1 and CDR2 (germline): SEHNR, FQNEAQ (reference sequence). This CDR3 has 15 residues. Here the CDR3 DNA reads TGTGCCAGCAGCCTCCGGACAGGGATTGATGAAAAACTGTTTTTT. Translated, it gives CASSLRTGIDEKLFF.

J is TRBJ1-2 and V is TRBV7-9; maybe TRBD1 (6 bases). The CDR3 has 14 amino acids. V was cut by 4 bases and J by 1 base, with 10 bases left in between. Germline lookup yields CDR1 SEHNR and CDR2 FQNEAQ (reference sequence). In DNA form, the CDR3 reads TGTGCCAGCAGCTCCGGACAGATTAACTATGGCTACACCTTC. It yields the protein CASSSGQINYGYTF.

The rearrangement uses TRBV5-1 and TRBJ2-3, with 9 bases matching TRBD2. Germline CDR1 SGHRS, CDR2 YFSETQ. CDR3 length: 16 amino acids. The J segment lost 4 bases and the V segment lost 4 bases, leaving 10 bases of the junction unmatched. CDR3 residues: CASSDFPSGTADTQYF. In DNA, the CDR3 is TGCGCCAGCAGCGACTTCCCTAGCGGGACAGCAGATACGCAGTATTTT.

This clone was recorded only once. This specimen includes other DNA sequences encoding the same CDR3. The chain carries TRBV10-2 and TRBJ2-7; 13 bases are a match to TRBD2. CDR1 WSHSY and CDR2 SAAADI come from the germline V gene. The V and J ends lost 6 bases and 4 bases, in that order; junction bases with no gene match: 6. This CDR3 has 15 residues. The CDR3 nucleotides are TGCGCCAGCAGGGAAACTAGCGGGAGGGCATACGAGCAGTACTTC. This gives the protein CASRETSGRAYEQYF.

The V and J genes are TRBV27 and TRBJ2-1; 8 positions match TRBD1. Trimming took 5 bases from V and 6 from J; bases not matched to a gene: 9. This CDR3 comprises 15 residues. Germline CDR1 is MNHEY and CDR2 is SMNVEV (reference sequence). CDR3: CASSEKSGQANEQFF. The CDR3, as DNA: TGTGCCAGCAGTGAAAAATCGGGACAGGCCAATGAGCAGTTCTTC.

V usage is TRBV2 and J usage is TRBJ1-5; D is ambiguous. Germline assignment: CDR1 SNHLY and CDR2 FYNNEI. Trimming stripped 3 bases from V and 6 bases from J, with 12 bases between. CDR3 size: 14 residues. The CDR3 nucleotides are TGTGCCAGCAGTGATAGGGCGCCCTCTCAGCCCCAGCATTTT. The encoded protein is CASSDRAPSQPQHF. Supplemented by reference TRBV2 and TRBJ1-5, the full variable domain reads EPEVTQTPSHQVTQMGQEVILRCVPISNHLYFYWYRQILGQKVEFLVSFYNNEISEKSEIFDDQFSVERPDGSNFTLKIRSTKLEDSAMYFCASSDRAPSQPQHFGDGTRLSIL.

The CDR3 coding sequence is TGTGCCAGCGGTCAGGGGCTCTTGGTCACTGAAGCTTTCTTT. Its protein product is CASGQGLLVTEAFF. J is TRBJ1-1 and V is TRBV7-2; weak D call: TRBD1 (6 bases). The CDR3 covers 14 residues. The germline V and J ends were trimmed by 8 bases and 4 bases, with 17 bases remaining between them. Germline V gene data show CDR1 as SGHTA and CDR2 as FQGNSA.

The CDR3 DNA sequence: TGTGCCAGCTCACGAACGGAACGGGACGGTAATGAAAAACTGTTTTTT. It yields the protein CASSRTERDGNEKLFF. The chain joins TRBV18 to TRBJ1-4, with D possibly matching TRBD1 (5 bases). Deletions cut 4 bases from V and 4 bases from J, with 16 bases between. The length of the CDR3 is 16 residues. Germline V lookup: CDR1 KGHSH, CDR2 LQKENI.

V and J are TRBV25-1 and TRBJ2-7; D is possibly TRBD2 (5 bases). V gave up 5 bases and J gave up 4 bases, with 18 bases separating them. Germline V gene lookup returns CDR1 MGHDK and CDR2 SYGVNS. The CDR3 runs to 15 residues. CDR3 sequence (DNA): TGTGCCAGCAGTCCCCTCCATGGTGGGGAGTACGAGCAGTACTTC. Protein: CASSPLHGGEYEQYF.

The chain joins TRBV10-1 to TRBJ2-7, with D maybe TRBD1 (6 bases). Germline V gene lookup returns CDR1 WNHNN and CDR2 SYGVQD (reference sequence). Trimming left V 4 bases short and J 6 bases short, with 10 bases between. The CDR3 totals 12 residues. The CDR3 DNA sequence: TGCGCCAGCAGTGCGGGCAGGGGCGAGCAGTACTTC. This gives the protein CASSAGRGEQYF.

As DNA, the CDR3 is TGTGCCAGCAGCCCTCGGACTAGCTCGAACACCTACGAGCAGTACTTC. It translates to CASSPRTSSNTYEQYF. This chain uses TRBV11-2 with TRBJ2-7; 8 nucleotides line up with TRBD2. The CDR3 runs to 16 residues. Trimming removed 5 bases from V and 2 bases from J; junction bases left unmatched: 11. Germline lookup yields CDR1 SGHAT and CDR2 FQNNGV.

This chain uses TRBV19 with TRBJ1-1; D uncertain. The V and J ends lost 5 bases and 0 bases respectively, with 16 bases between them. The germline CDR1 and CDR2 sequences are LNHDA and SQIVND (reference sequence). This CDR3 contains 16 residues. Here the CDR3 reads CASSLRRALMNTEAFF. The CDR3 nucleotides read TGTGCCAGTAGTCTTAGGCGGGCACTCATGAACACTGAAGCTTTCTTT.

The chain employs TRBV7-2 and TRBJ1-4; tentatively, D is TRBD1 (6 bases). The CDR3 consists of 13 residues. Per the germline V gene, CDR1 is SGHTA and CDR2 is FQGNSA. Trimming took 5 bases from V and 10 from J, leaving 14 bases between them. The CDR3 DNA reads TGTGCCAGCAGCCCCTACAGGGACGTAAAACTGTTTTTT. Its translation is CASSPYRDVKLFF.

The rearrangement uses TRBV18 and TRBJ1-3; D remains ambiguous. Germline V gives CDR1 KGHSH, CDR2 LQKENI. The CDR3 extends over 18 amino acids. The V and J ends lost 1 base and 0 bases respectively, with 16 bases between them. The CDR3 loop is CASSPLAAGHSSGNTIYF. In DNA, the CDR3 is TGTGCCAGCTCACCACTGGCAGCCGGCCACAGCTCTGGAAACACCATATATTTT. Full variable domain (remainder filled in from reference TRBV18 and TRBJ1-3): NAGVMQNPRHLVRRRGQEARLRCSPMKGHSHVYWYRQLPEEGLKFMVYLQKENIIDESGMPKERFSAEFPKEGPSILRIQQVVRGDSAAYFCASSPLAAGHSSGNTIYFGEGSWLTVV.

The V call is TRBV14, the J call TRBJ2-1, with D perhaps matching TRBD1 or TRBD2 (6 bases each). Trimming took 3 bases from V and 9 from J, leaving 12 bases between them. Germline lookup yields CDR1 SGHDN and CDR2 FVKESK. The CDR3 has 13 residues. The CDR3 bases are TGTGCCAGCAGCCAGTCACAGGGAGGTGAGCAGTTCTTC. It encodes CASSQSQGGEQFF.